This T cell receptor beta chain originates from a study of blood T cell repertoires in COVID-19. Some clones are missing from TCRdb's copy, which holds only in-frame ones; the method was immunoSEQ multiplex PCR. The sample holds 200,000 to 250,000 clones; 85% to 90% are singletons and the top ten take about 14%. The germline V gene has CDR1 KGHSH and CDR2 LQKENI. V was trimmed by 4 bases and J by 4 bases, leaving 10 bases between them. The CDR3 spans 13 residues. Participants were aged about 18 to 90 years, lived in 25 or so US areas, and enrolled virtually. The genes are TRBV18 and TRBJ1-1; D is ambiguous. Sequencing was carried out using PBMCs or T cells enriched from blood (not recorded which). The TCR sequence derives from a man aged 25-40 years who had been exposed to COVID-19. The CDR3 protein is CASSRREGTEAFF. The CDR3 nucleotides read TGTGCCAGCTCACGAAGAGAGGGCACTGAAGCTTTCTTT.